The next 13 T cell receptor beta chains were all read from a single sample in a study of T-cell memory formation after mild COVID-19. From the 5' RACE reads, TCRdb called clonotypes with MiXCR, one entry per CDR3 protein. The sample has some 40,000 distinct CDR3 sequences, 6% to 7.5% seen once. Sequencing was done on a sample of PBMCs or a T cell subset sorted from them (not recorded which). Every receptor here comes from an adult who had mild COVID-19 (a few samples of this study predate the infection). Cell type and time point are not known.

This clonotype has more than one count but fewer than ten. The V gene is TRBV29-1, the J gene TRBJ2-7; D ambiguous. Germline V gene lookup returns CDR1 SQVTM and CDR2 ANQGSEA. V was clipped by 7 bases and J by 2 bases, with 18 bases between them. The CDR3 is made up of 14 amino acids. CDR3 amino acids: CSAQSEVIPYEQYF. Written as DNA, the CDR3 is TGCAGCGCCCAGTCTGAGGTTATCCCCTACGAGCAGTACTTC.

This clonotype was seen only a few times. The chain employs TRBV19 and TRBJ1-2; no clear D. From germline, CDR1 is LNHDA and CDR2 SQIVND (reference sequence). The CDR3 has 12 amino acids. Trimming shortened V by 5 bases and J by 5 bases, and 9 bases separated the two germline ends. The CDR3 loop reads CASSDQLYGYTF. For the CDR3, the DNA is TGTGCCAGTAGTGACCAACTGTATGGCTACACCTTC.

This clonotype was seen a handful of times. The rearrangement links TRBV5-6 to TRBJ1-2; 8 bases are a match to TRBD1. V was clipped by 1 base and J by 4 bases; unmatched bases: 6. Germline CDR1 is SGHDT and CDR2 is YYEEEE. The CDR3 runs 15 residues. The CDR3 nucleotides read TGTGCCAGCAGCTTGCGTGCAGGGGGCGCCTATGGCTACACCTTC. Translation gives CASSLRAGGAYGYTF.

This clonotype was detected ten times or more. This chain connects TRBV12-3 or TRBV12-4 to TRBJ2-3, with a possible D match to TRBD1 (5 bases). Between the trimmed V and J ends, which lost 3 bases and 3 bases, there was a span of 16 bases. This CDR3 region has 16 residues. The CDR3: CASSFSRVGRTDTQYF. The CDR3 DNA sequence: TGTGCCAGCAGTTTCTCCAGGGTTGGAAGGACAGATACGCAGTATTTT.

This chain connects TRBV6-5 to TRBJ1-6; D is ambiguous. V lost 6 bases and J lost 1, with 13 bases in between. Looked up from germline, CDR1 is MNHEY and CDR2 is SVGAGI. This CDR3 contains 16 residues. The CDR3 loop reads CASSPGHRSYNSPLHF. As DNA, the CDR3 is TGTGCCAGCAGCCCCGGTCATAGATCCTATAATTCACCCCTCCACTTT.

This chain joins TRBV20-1 and TRBJ2-7, with D perhaps given as TRBD1 or TRBD2 (6 bases each). CDR1 and CDR2 from the germline V gene are DFQATT and SNEGSKA (reference sequence). This CDR3 contains 15 residues. The V end was cut by 6 bases, the J end by 4 bases, with 22 bases between. This CDR3 is CSAQRLQGGNYEQYF. For the CDR3, the DNA is TGCAGTGCCCAACGACTACAGGGAGGTAATTACGAGCAGTACTTC.

This clonotype was detected many times. The CDR3 region has the DNA TGCAGCGCGTCCCCGAGCGGCATTAACACAGATACGCAGTATTTT. This sequence encodes CSASPSGINTDTQYF. The chain combines TRBV29-1 with TRBJ2-3, with D possibly TRBD2 on 5 matching bases. Germline lookup yields CDR1 SQVTM and CDR2 ANQGSEA. V was trimmed by 7 bases and J by 2 bases, leaving 19 bases between them. CDR3 length equals 15 residues.

V gene TRBV5-1 combines with J gene TRBJ1-1; tentatively, D is TRBD1 (5 bases). Per the germline V gene, CDR1 is SGHRS and CDR2 is YFSETQ. Trimming cost V 0 bases and J 5 bases, with 11 bases left between them. This CDR3 comprises 14 residues. Here the CDR3 DNA reads TGCGCCAGCAGCTTGGCGGGGGAGGTGACTGAAGCTTTCTTT. Encoded protein: CASSLAGEVTEAFF.

In its sample, this clonotype was seen many times. This chain links TRBV20-1 with TRBJ2-7; 10 bases agree with TRBD2. This CDR3 comprises 14 residues. Per germline, CDR1 DFQATT and CDR2 SNEGSKA (reference sequence). Trimming cost V 3 bases and J 5 bases; bases outside gene matches: 7. This CDR3 is CSASRTSGGNEQYF. The CDR3 region has the DNA TGCAGTGCTAGCCGGACTAGCGGAGGGAACGAGCAGTACTTC.

There are many counts of this clonotype. V and J are TRBV29-1 and TRBJ2-3; 10 nucleotides match TRBD1. V lost 4 bases to trimming and J lost 2 bases; unmatched junction nucleotides: 6. The CDR3 is 15 residues long. Germline CDR1 is SQVTM and CDR2 is ANQGSEA. The CDR3 DNA reads as TGCAGCGTTGCGGCGGGGACAGGGGTCACAGATACGCAGTATTTT. It specifies CSVAAGTGVTDTQYF.

This clonotype has ten or more counts. CDR3 loop: CSAGGTGGFTDTQYF. CDR3 nucleotide sequence: TGCAGTGCTGGGGGGACAGGGGGCTTCACAGATACGCAGTATTTT. The chain carries TRBV20-1 and TRBJ2-3, with 12 nucleotides matching TRBD1. Germline CDR1 reads DFQATT; CDR2 reads SNEGSKA (reference sequence). The CDR3 runs 15 residues. The ends lost 5 bases at V and 2 bases at J; junction bases unmatched: 5.

This clonotype appeared many times. This chain joins TRBV19 and TRBJ2-5, with 7 bases lining up with TRBD2. The V gene's germline CDR1 is LNHDA and CDR2 SQIVND (reference sequence). V gave up 4 bases and J gave up 5 bases; unmatched junction bases: 7. CDR3 length: 14 residues. In DNA form, the CDR3 reads TGTGCCAGTAGTAAGAGCGGGACCTCGGAGACCCAGTACTTC. Translated: CASSKSGTSETQYF.

This clonotype was seen only a few times. The rearrangement joins TRBV7-8 to TRBJ2-7, with 9 positions matching TRBD1. Trimming removed 4 bases from V and 3 bases from J; junction bases left unmatched: 10. Germline V CDR1 and CDR2: SGHVS, FQNEAQ. CDR3 length equals 16 residues. Written as DNA, the CDR3 is TGTGCCAGCAGCTATTCCGGGACAGGGCCCCACTACGAGCAGTACTTC. Protein: CASSYSGTGPHYEQYF.